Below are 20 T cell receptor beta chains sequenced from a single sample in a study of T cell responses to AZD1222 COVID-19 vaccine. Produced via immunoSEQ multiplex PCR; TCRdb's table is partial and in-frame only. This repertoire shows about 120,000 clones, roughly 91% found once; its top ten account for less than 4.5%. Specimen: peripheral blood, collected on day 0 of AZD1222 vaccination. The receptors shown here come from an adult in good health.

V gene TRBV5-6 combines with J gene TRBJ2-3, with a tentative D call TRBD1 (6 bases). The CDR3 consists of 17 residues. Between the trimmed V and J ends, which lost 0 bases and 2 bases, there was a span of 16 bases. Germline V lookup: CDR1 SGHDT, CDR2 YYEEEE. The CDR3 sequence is CASSLAHRDLYTDTQYF. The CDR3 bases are TGTGCCAGCAGCTTGGCCCACAGGGACCTTTACACAGATACGCAGTATTTT.

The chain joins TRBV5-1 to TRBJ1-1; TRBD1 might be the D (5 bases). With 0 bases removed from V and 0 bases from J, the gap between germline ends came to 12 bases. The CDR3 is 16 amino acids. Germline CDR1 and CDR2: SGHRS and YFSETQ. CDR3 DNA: TGCGCCAGCAGCTTGGAGAAACAGGTCTTGAACACTGAAGCTTTCTTT. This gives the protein CASSLEKQVLNTEAFF.

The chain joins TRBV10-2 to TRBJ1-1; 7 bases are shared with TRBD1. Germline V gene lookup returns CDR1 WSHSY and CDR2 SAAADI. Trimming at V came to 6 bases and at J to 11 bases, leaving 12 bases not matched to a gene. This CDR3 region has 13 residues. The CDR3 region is CASRDRTDLGAFF. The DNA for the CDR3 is TGCGCCAGCAGGGACAGGACGGACTTGGGGGCTTTCTTT.

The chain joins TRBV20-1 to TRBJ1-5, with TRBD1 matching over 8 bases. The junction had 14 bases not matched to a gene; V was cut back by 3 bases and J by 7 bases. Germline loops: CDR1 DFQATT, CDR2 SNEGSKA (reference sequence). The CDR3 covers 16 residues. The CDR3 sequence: CSASAAGQGMFQPQHF. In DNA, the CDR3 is TGCAGTGCTAGTGCCGCCGGACAGGGAATGTTCCAGCCCCAGCATTTT.

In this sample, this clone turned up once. For the CDR3, the DNA is TGTGCCAGCAGTGGACAGGCTAACTATGGCTACACCTTC. Encoded protein: CASSGQANYGYTF. The chain carries TRBV27 and TRBJ1-2; 7 bases are shared with TRBD1. Germline CDR1 MNHEY, CDR2 SMNVEV (reference sequence). Trimming removed 5 bases from V and 0 bases from J; junction bases left unmatched: 0. The CDR3 has 13 residues.

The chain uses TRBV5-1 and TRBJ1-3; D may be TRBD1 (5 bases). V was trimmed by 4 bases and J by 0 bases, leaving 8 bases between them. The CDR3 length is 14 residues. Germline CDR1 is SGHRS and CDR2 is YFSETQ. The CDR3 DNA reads TGCGCCAGCAGCCAAGGGGACTCTGGAAACACCATATATTTT. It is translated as CASSQGDSGNTIYF.

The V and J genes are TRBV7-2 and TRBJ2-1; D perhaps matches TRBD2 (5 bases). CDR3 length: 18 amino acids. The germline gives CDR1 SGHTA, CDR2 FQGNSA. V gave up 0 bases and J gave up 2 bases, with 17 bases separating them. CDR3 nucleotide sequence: TGTGCCAGCAGCTTAGCGGCCAGCGGCGGGTCGCCCTACAATGAGCAGTTCTTC. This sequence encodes CASSLAASGGSPYNEQFF.

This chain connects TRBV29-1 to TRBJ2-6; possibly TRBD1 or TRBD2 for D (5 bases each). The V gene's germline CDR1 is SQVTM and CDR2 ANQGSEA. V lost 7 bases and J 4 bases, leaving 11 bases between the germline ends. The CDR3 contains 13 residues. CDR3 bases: TGCAGCGGCAGGGAGTCCGGGGCCAACGTCCTGACTTTC. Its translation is CSGRESGANVLTF.

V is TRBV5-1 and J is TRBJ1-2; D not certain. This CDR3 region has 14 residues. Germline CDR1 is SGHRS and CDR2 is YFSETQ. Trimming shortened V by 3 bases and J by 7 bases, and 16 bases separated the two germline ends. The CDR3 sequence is CASSSGGPTGGYTF. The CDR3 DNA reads TGCGCCAGCAGCTCCGGCGGTCCTACGGGTGGCTACACCTTC. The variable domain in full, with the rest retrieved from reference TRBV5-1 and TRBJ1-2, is KAGVTQTPRYLIKTRGQQVTLSCSPISGHRSVSWYQQTPGQGLQFLFEYFSETQRNKGNFPGRFSGRQFSNSRSEMNVSTLELGDSALYLCASSSGGPTGGYTFGSGTRLTVV.

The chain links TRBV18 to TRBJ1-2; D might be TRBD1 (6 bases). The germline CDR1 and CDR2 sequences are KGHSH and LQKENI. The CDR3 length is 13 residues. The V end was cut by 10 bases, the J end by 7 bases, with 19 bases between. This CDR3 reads CATTADSLGGYTF. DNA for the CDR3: TGTGCCACCACCGCGGACAGTTTGGGTGGCTACACCTTC.

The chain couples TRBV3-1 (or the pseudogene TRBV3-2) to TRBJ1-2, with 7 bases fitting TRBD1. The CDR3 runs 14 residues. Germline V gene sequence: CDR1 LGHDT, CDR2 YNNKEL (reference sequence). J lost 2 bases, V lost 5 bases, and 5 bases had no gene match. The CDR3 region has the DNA TGTGCCAGCAGCTCGCCGGGACAGAACTATGGCTACACCTTC. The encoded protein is CASSSPGQNYGYTF.

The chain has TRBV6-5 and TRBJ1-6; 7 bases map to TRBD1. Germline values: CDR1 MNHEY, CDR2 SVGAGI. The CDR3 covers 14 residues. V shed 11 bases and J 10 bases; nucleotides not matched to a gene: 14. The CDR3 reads CASAAGGADSPLHF. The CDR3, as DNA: TGTGCCTCCGCGGCAGGGGGTGCGGACTCACCCCTCCACTTT.

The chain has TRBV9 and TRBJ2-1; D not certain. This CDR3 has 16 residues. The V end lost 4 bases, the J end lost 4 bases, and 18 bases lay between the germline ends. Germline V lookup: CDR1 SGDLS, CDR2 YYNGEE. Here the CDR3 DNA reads TGTGCCAGCAGCCGAGGAATTTCGCGCCTATACAATGAGCAGTTCTTC. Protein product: CASSRGISRLYNEQFF.

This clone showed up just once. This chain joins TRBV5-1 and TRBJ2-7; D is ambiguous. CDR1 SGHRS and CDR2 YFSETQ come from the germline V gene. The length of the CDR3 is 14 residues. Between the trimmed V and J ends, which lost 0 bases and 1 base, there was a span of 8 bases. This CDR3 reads CASSLGQDSYEQYF. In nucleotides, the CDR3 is TGCGCCAGCAGCTTGGGCCAGGATTCCTACGAGCAGTACTTC.

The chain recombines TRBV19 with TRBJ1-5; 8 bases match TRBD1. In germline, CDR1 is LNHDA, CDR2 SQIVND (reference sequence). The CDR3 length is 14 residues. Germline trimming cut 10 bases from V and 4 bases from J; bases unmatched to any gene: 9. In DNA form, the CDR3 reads TGTGCCACCGGACAGGGTGTAGGGAATCAGCCCCAGCATTTT. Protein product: CATGQGVGNQPQHF.

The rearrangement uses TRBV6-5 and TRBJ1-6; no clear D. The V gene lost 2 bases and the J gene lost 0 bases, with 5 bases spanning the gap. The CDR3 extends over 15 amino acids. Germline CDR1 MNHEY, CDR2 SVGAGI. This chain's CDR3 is CASSYGSSYNSPLHF. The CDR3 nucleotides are TGTGCCAGCAGTTACGGGAGCTCCTATAATTCACCCCTCCACTTT.

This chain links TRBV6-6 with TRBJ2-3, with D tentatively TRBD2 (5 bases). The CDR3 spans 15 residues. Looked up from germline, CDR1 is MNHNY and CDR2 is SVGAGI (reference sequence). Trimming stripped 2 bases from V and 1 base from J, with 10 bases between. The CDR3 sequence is CASSYVGEGTDTQYF. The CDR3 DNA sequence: TGTGCCAGCAGTTACGTGGGAGAGGGCACAGATACGCAGTATTTT.

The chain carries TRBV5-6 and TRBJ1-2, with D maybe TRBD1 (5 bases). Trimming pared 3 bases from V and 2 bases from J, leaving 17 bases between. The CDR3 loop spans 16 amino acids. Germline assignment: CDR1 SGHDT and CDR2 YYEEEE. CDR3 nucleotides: TGTGCCAGCAGCTCGGGTTTGGCGGGGGTAAACTATGGCTACACCTTC. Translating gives CASSSGLAGVNYGYTF.

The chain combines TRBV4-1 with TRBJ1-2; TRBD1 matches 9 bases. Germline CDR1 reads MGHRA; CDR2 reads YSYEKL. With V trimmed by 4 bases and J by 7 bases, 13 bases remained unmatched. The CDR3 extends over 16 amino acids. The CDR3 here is CASSRTGQGEVGGYTF. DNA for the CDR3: TGCGCCAGCAGCCGAACGGGACAGGGAGAAGTAGGTGGCTACACCTTC.

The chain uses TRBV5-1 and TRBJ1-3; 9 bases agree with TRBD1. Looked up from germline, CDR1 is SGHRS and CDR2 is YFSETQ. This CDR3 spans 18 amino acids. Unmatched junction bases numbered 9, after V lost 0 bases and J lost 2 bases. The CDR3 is CASSLGVTGGEAGNTIYF. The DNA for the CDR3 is TGCGCCAGCAGCTTGGGGGTCACAGGGGGCGAAGCTGGAAACACCATATATTTT.